This section outlines one TCR beta chain sequence together with its context. Its cognate antigen is unknown. Distinct nucleotide sequences in the sample also encode this CDR3. The data originate from a study of beta chain features in type 1 diabetes. Looking at the study overall: Across all samples, about 100,000,000 sorted cells were examined.

Germline lookup yields CDR1 LNHDA and CDR2 SQIVND (reference sequence). The CDR3 extends over 13 amino acids. Trimming removed 6 bases at V and 2 bases at J, with 9 bases between. What was sequenced were expressed TCRB transcripts, since all of the isolated RNA had been reverse transcribed. Generated by immunoSEQ multiplex PCR, the TCRdb table keeps only in-frame clones and is missing some. The sample yields approximately 360,000 clones, 10% to 15% seen once. Study results and caveats: Patients with Type 1 diabetes showed moderately but significantly shorter TCRB CDR3s in all four CD4+ subsets.

Sequencing was carried out using naive CD4+ T cells from blood. The origin of this receptor is a woman aged 18-29 years with type 1 diabetes. The J gene is TRBJ2-3, the V gene TRBV19; no clear D gene. CDR3 sequence: CASRGTYTDTQYF. In DNA form, the CDR3 reads TGTGCCAGTAGGGGCACCTACACAGATACGCAGTATTTT.